The sample holds many counts of the clone carrying this TCR beta chain. Antigen: not known. TCR alpha and TCR beta cDNA libraries carrying sample barcodes and UMIs were produced by 5'RACE using constant-segment primers. Via MiXCR, TCRdb re-called the 5' RACE reads, giving one row per CDR3 protein. The sample contains 200,000 or so distinct CDR3 sequences, around 9.1% of which appear only once. The data were taken from a study of T-cell memory formation after mild COVID-19. Study observations and caveats: Some clones that responded were present in memory (sampled pre-infection), which suggests cross-reactive memory joined. SARS-CoV-2 specificity of second-wave clones peaking day 37 was unconfirmed.

The germline V gene has CDR1 SGHDT and CDR2 YYEEEE. The CDR3 contains 14 residues. V dropped 3 bases and J dropped 4 bases, with 14 bases sitting between them. J is TRBJ2-7 and V is TRBV5-6, with a tentative D call TRBD2 (6 bases). What was sequenced was PBMCs or a T cell subset sorted from them (not recorded which). The TCR sequence derives from a man younger than 30 who had mild COVID-19 (a few samples of this study predate the infection). Cell type and time point are not known. CDR3 sequence: CASSSYRGTYEQYF. CDR3 coding DNA: TGTGCCAGCAGCTCCTACCGCGGGACTTACGAGCAGTACTTC.